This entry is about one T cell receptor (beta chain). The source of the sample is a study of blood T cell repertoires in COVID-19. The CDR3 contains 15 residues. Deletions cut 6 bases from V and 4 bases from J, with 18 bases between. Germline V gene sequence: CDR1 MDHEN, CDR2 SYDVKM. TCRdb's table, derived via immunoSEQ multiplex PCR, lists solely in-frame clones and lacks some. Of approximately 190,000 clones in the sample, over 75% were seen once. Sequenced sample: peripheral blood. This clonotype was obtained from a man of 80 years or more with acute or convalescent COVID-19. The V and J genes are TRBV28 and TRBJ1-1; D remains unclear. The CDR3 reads CASSLDPGRGTEAFF. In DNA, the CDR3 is TGTGCCAGCAGCTTAGACCCCGGCCGGGGCACTGAAGCTTTCTTT.